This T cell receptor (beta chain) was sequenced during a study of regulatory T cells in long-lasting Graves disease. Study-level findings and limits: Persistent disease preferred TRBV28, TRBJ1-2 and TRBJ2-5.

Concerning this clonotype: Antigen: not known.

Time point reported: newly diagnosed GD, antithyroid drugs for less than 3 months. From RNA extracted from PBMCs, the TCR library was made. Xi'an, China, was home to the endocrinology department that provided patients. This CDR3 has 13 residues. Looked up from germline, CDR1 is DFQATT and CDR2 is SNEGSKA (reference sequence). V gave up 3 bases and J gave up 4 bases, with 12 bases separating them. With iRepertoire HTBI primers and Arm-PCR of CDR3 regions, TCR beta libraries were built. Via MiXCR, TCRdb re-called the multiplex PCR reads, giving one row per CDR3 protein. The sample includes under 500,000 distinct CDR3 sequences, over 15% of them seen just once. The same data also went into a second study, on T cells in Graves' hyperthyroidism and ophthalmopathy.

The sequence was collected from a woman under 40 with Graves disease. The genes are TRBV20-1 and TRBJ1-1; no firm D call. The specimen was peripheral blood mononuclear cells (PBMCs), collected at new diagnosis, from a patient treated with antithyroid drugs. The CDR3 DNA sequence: TGCAGTGCTAGTTCTGGGGTGGTCACTGAAGCTTTCTTT. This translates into CSASSGVVTEAFF.